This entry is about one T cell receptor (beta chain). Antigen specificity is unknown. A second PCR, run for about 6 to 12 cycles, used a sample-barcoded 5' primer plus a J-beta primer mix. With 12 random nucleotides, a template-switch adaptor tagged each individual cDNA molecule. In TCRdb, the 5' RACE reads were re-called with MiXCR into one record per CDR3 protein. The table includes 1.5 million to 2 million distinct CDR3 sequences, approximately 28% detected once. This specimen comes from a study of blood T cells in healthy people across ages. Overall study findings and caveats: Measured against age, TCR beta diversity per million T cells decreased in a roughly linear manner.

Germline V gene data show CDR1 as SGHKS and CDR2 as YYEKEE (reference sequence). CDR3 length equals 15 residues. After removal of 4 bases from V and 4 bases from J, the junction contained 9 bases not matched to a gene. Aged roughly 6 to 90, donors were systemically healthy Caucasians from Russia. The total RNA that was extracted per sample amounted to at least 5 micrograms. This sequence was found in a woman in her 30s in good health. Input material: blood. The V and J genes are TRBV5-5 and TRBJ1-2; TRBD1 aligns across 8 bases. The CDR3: CASSPGQVISYGYTF. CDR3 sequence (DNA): TGTGCCAGCAGCCCGGGACAGGTTATCTCCTATGGCTACACCTTC. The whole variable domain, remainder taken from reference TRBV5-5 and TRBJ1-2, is DAGVTQSPTHLIKTRGQQVTLRCSPISGHKSVSWYQQVLGQGPQFIFQYYEKEERGRGNFPDRFSARQFPNYSSELNVNALLLGDSALYLCASSPGQVISYGYTFGSGTRLTVV.